The 14 T cell receptor beta chains below all came from one sample that was sequenced in a study of shared clonotypes between healthy human individuals. Sequencing was performed with immunoSEQ multiplex PCR; in TCRdb, only in-frame clones are kept and a portion is missing. The table records 2,500,000 or so clones, over 85% of them present only once. Material for sequencing was naive CD4+ T cells from PBMCs. The subset: CD45RA+ positively selected. These receptors were obtained from a man younger than 35 in good health. Some clones in this sample may be carry-over from other donors' samples.

The chain couples TRBV7-8 to TRBJ2-2; D remains unclear. Germline assignment: CDR1 SGHVS and CDR2 FQNEAQ. The CDR3 is made up of 16 amino acids. The V end lost 2 bases, the J end lost 4 bases, and 14 bases lay between the germline ends. CDR3 loop: CASSLPRVEVTGELFF. CDR3 DNA: TGTGCCAGCAGCTTACCTCGGGTGGAAGTCACCGGGGAGCTGTTTTTT.

This clone appeared a few times. This rearrangement joins TRBV4-2 to TRBJ1-5; possibly TRBD1 for D (5 bases). The CDR3 length is 16 residues. CDR1 is LGHNA and CDR2 is YNFKEQ in the germline V gene. The V gene lost 3 bases and the J gene lost 6 bases, with 18 bases spanning the gap. The CDR3 DNA sequence: TGTGCCAGCAGCCAGGGCAGGGCTTCAGACAGTCAGCCCCAGCATTTT. Its protein is CASSQGRASDSQPQHF.

In regard to this clone: The junction shows a germline mismatch at one end, possibly a read error. This chain uses TRBV5-1 with TRBJ2-6, with D unclear. This CDR3 has 13 residues. CDR1 and CDR2 from the germline V gene are SGHRS and YFSETQ. The CDR3 sequence is CASSLGGLFPPSF. The CDR3 bases are TGCGCCAGCAGCTTGGGCGGTCTTTTTCCTCCCAGTTTC.

V usage is TRBV6-1 and J usage is TRBJ2-1, with D perhaps matching TRBD1 (5 bases). The CDR3 is 13 amino acids. Trimming removed 4 bases from V and 5 bases from J, with 9 bases in between. From germline, CDR1 is MNHNS and CDR2 SASEGT. CDR3 sequence: CASSVGLNNEQFF. The CDR3 coding sequence is TGTGCCAGCAGTGTGGGGCTTAACAATGAGCAGTTCTTC.

The chain uses TRBV28 and TRBJ1-2; D unclear. The V gene lost 2 bases and the J gene lost 0 bases, with 10 bases spanning the gap. This CDR3 region has 15 residues. Per germline, CDR1 MDHEN and CDR2 SYDVKM. This CDR3 reads CASSLREGANYGYTF. As DNA, the CDR3 is TGTGCCAGCAGTTTACGAGAGGGAGCTAACTATGGCTACACCTTC.

The V and J genes are TRBV5-4 and TRBJ1-2; 7 bases fit TRBD1. Germline V gives CDR1 SGHNT, CDR2 YYREEE (reference sequence). The CDR3 length is 13 residues. Unmatched junction bases numbered 7, after V lost 5 bases and J lost 6 bases. CDR3: CASRILQGDGYTF. The CDR3 DNA reads as TGTGCCAGCAGGATACTCCAGGGGGATGGCTACACCTTC.

This chain joins TRBV6-5 and TRBJ2-7; possibly TRBD2 for D (6 bases). This CDR3 spans 14 amino acids. The V end was cut by 3 bases, the J end by 5 bases, with 14 bases between. Germline CDR1 and CDR2: MNHEY and SVGAGI. CDR3 DNA sequence: TGTGCCAGCAGTTATGTGGGGGGACCCCACGAGCAGTACTTC. Protein product: CASSYVGGPHEQYF.

The chain has TRBV9 and TRBJ1-2; D uncertain. V shed 3 bases and J shed 1 base, with 13 bases lying between them. The CDR3 extends over 15 amino acids. Germline V gene lookup returns CDR1 SGDLS and CDR2 YYNGEE. The chain's CDR3 is CASSERPIDNYGYTF. Here the CDR3 DNA reads TGTGCCAGCAGCGAACGACCGATCGATAACTATGGCTACACCTTC.

The V gene is TRBV28, the J gene TRBJ1-6; possible D gene TRBD1, 6 bases. This CDR3 is 15 amino acids long. Germline V CDR1 and CDR2: MDHEN, SYDVKM. Trimming removed 5 bases at V and 9 bases at J, with 17 bases between. CDR3 sequence reads: CASSPQGRGGSPLHF. CDR3 nucleotides: TGTGCCAGCAGTCCCCAGGGGAGAGGGGGTTCACCCCTCCACTTT.

The CDR3 nucleotides are TGTGCCAGCAGTCAATCTAGCGGCTGGGGAAATGAGCAGTTCTTC. It yields the protein CASSQSSGWGNEQFF. V and J are TRBV6-5 and TRBJ2-1; 7 nucleotides align to TRBD2. This CDR3 spans 15 amino acids. Germline trimming cut 5 bases from V and 7 bases from J; bases unmatched to any gene: 11. Germline values: CDR1 MNHEY, CDR2 SVGAGI.

The chain recombines TRBV9 with TRBJ2-1, with D tentatively TRBD2 (6 bases). CDR3 length equals 16 residues. The V and J ends lost 4 bases and 0 bases respectively, with 14 bases between them. Germline V gives CDR1 SGDLS, CDR2 YYNGEE. This CDR3 reads CASSPRGFSSYNEQFF. The CDR3 bases are TGTGCCAGCAGCCCTCGGGGGTTCAGCTCCTACAATGAGCAGTTCTTC.

CDR3 coding DNA: TGTGCCAGCGGGTTTTGGGGACAGGGGAAGAAGAATGAGCAGTTCTTC. Its translation: CASGFWGQGKKNEQFF. This chain connects TRBV5-5 to TRBJ2-1; 10 bases agree with TRBD1. V shed 7 bases, J shed 7 bases, and the junction held 14 bases outside the gene matches. This CDR3 region has 16 residues. From germline, CDR1 is SGHKS and CDR2 YYEKEE (reference sequence).

V usage is TRBV4-3 and J usage is TRBJ2-2; TRBD1 matches at 7 bases. CDR3 length: 14 amino acids. Germline values: CDR1 LGHNA, CDR2 YSLEER. V was pared by 0 bases and J by 5 bases, with 0 bases of the junction left unmatched. CDR3 nucleotides: TGCGCCAGCAGCCAAGAACAGGGGACCGGGGAGCTGTTTTTT. This sequence encodes CASSQEQGTGELFF.

The chain uses TRBV7-7 and TRBJ2-2; 9 bases line up with TRBD1. Trimming removed 5 bases from V and 5 bases from J; junction bases left unmatched: 9. Per the germline V gene, CDR1 is SSHAT and CDR2 is FNYEAQ (reference sequence). The length of the CDR3 is 16 residues. As DNA, the CDR3 is TGTGCCAGCAGCCCCCGACAGGGGGATTATACCGGGGAGCTGTTTTTT. Amino acid sequence: CASSPRQGDYTGELFF.